The sequence of this T cell receptor (beta chain) was determined in a study of T cell repertoires in cytomegalovirus infection (dated by TCRdb to between 2018 and 2021). The study in broad terms: The HLA type of each donor mattered for the analysis, because public TCR beta signatures pointed to carriage of CMV infection along with the matching HLA type.

On this clonotype itself: Its specific antigen is unknown. The record has no base qualities; no much larger clone is one base away.

This sample was sequenced with an Illumina HiSeq 1500. The public sequencing data were trimmed at Q25 with fastp and processed into clonotypes with MiXCR by TCRdb, which kept only in-frame beta chains. Each CDR3 protein gets just one entry, which takes the most common genes and DNA from the rows behind it. The sample has about 110,000 distinct CDR3 sequences on record, 9.5% to 13% of them singletons. The ten most abundant clones make up approximately 30% of the sample. Per the germline V gene, LGHNA is the CDR1 and YNFKEQ is the CDR2. From V the trimming removes 4 bases and from J it removes 3 bases, while the gene matches leave 5 bases of the junction unaccounted for. The CDR3 measures 14 amino acids from cysteine to phenylalanine. CDR3 DNA is the only sequence kept; it has 42 bases, read in frame from the first base. General findings and caveats noted by the study authors: In both this cohort and an independent roughly 350-donor cohort, the cumulative frequency of public TCR beta family members distinguished carriers of CMV infection plus the relevant HLA type. In the ex vivo response, HLA-C-restricted CMV-specific TCR beta clonotypes were dominant, and in two of eight donors the single most frequent clonotype came from this HLA-C-restricted group.

Recombination linked TRBV4-2 to TRBJ1-1; TRBD1 matches 7 bases in the middle. This clonotype was obtained from a human donor in good health (CMV status not recorded). Some clones in this sample may be carry-over from other donors' samples. The sample comprised PBMCs, sequenced either directly or after in vitro stimulation (not recorded which). The DNA reads as follows: TGTGCCAGCAGCCGACAGGGAGCGGACACTGAAGCTTTCTTT. It specifies CASSRQGADTEAFF.